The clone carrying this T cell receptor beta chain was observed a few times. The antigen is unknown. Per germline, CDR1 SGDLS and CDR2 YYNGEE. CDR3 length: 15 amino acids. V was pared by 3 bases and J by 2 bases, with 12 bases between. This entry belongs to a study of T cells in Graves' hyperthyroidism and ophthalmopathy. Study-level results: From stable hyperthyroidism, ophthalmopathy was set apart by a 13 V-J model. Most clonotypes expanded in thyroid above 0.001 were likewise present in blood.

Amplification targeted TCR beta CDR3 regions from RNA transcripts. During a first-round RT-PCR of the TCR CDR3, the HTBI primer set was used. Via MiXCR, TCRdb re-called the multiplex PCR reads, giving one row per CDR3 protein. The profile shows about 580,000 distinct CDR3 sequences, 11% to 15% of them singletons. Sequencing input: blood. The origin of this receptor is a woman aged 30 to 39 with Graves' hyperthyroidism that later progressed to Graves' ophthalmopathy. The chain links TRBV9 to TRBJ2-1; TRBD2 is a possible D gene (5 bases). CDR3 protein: CASSAPEGTYNEQFF. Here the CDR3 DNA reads TGTGCCAGCAGCGCGCCCGAGGGTACCTACAATGAGCAGTTCTTC.